The 24 T cell receptor beta chains reported below all come from one sample, sequenced in a study of blood T cells in healthy people across ages (dated by TCRdb to between 2014 and 2016). Library construction relied on 5' RACE. Sequencing instrument: Illumina HiSeq 2500. The second PCR ran for roughly 7 to 12 cycles and used a J-beta primer mix along with a sample-barcoded 5' primer. Through fastp at Q25 and MiXCR, TCRdb rebuilt clones from the public reads, retaining in-frame beta chains. Rows matching on CDR3 protein sequence are summarized as one entry with the most common DNA and genes. Across this sample there are about 580,000 distinct CDR3 sequences, with roughly 48% seen only once. Approximately 25% of the sample is taken by the ten largest. Material for sequencing was blood. All receptors derive from an elderly man in good health.

This clonotype was seen a handful of times. The rearrangement links TRBV7-3 to TRBJ1-5; tentative D call: TRBD1 (6 bases). V lost 2 bases and J 2 bases, leaving 16 bases between the germline ends. CDR1 and CDR2 from the germline V gene are SGHTA and FQGTGA. The CDR3 is 17 amino acids. CDR3 sequence (DNA): TGTGCCAGCAGCTTACTTCGCGGGACACTATGCAATCAGCCCCAGCATTTT. It encodes CASSLLRGTLCNQPQHF.

This clonotype occurred a few times. This chain joins TRBV12-3 or TRBV12-4 and TRBJ1-2; the D gene is possibly TRBD1 (5 bases). This CDR3 has 15 amino acids. V was pared by 0 bases and J by 0 bases, with 8 bases between. The CDR3, as DNA: TGTGCCAGCAGTTTAGCAGGGGCGGCTAACTATGGCTACACCTTC. Protein sequence: CASSLAGAANYGYTF.

The DNA for the CDR3 is TGTGCCAGCAGCCACGCTGAGGACAGTGCCTACGAGCAGTACTTC. As protein: CASSHAEDSAYEQYF. The chain recombines TRBV3-1 with TRBJ2-4, with a weak D call TRBD1 (6 bases). The assigned J gene may be wrong: the sequence end matches TRBJ2-7 better. CDR1 and CDR2 (germline): LGHDT, YNNKEL (reference sequence). This CDR3 has 15 residues.

In its sample, this clonotype was seen a few times. This chain joins TRBV11-2 and TRBJ2-7; 7 nucleotides align to TRBD1. The germline gives CDR1 SGHAT, CDR2 FQNNGV. The J segment lost 3 bases and the V segment lost 4 bases, leaving 3 bases of the junction unmatched. This CDR3 contains 13 residues. The CDR3 loop is CASSSTGNYEQYF. CDR3 coding DNA: TGTGCCAGCAGCTCGACAGGGAACTACGAGCAGTACTTC.

This clonotype was seen a handful of times. The chain joins TRBV6-6 to TRBJ2-1, with 13 positions matching TRBD2. The V segment lost 2 bases and the J segment 7 bases; nucleotides outside the gene matches: 2. The CDR3 extends over 15 amino acids. Germline CDR1 reads MNHNY; CDR2 reads SVGAGI (reference sequence). CDR3 protein: CASSYTSGGANEQFF. The CDR3 coding sequence is TGTGCCAGCAGTTACACTAGCGGGGGGGCAAATGAGCAGTTCTTC.

The chain links TRBV5-1 to TRBJ1-1, with D possibly TRBD1 on 6 matching bases. Germline V CDR1 and CDR2: SGHRS, YFSETQ. The CDR3 extends over 16 amino acids. Trimming cost V 0 bases and J 3 bases, with 15 bases left between them. CDR3 coding DNA: TGCGCCAGCAGCTTGGTTATGGGGGCCGACGACACTGAAGCTTTCTTT. Translation: CASSLVMGADDTEAFF.

This chain links TRBV7-2 with TRBJ2-1; D possibly corresponds to TRBD2 (6 bases). The CDR3 runs 15 residues. Trimming took off 5 bases at V and 5 bases at J, with 16 bases between the two ends. The germline gives CDR1 SGHTA, CDR2 FQGNSA. The CDR3 region is CASSRASALNNEQFF. In nucleotides, the CDR3 is TGTGCCAGCAGCCGCGCTAGCGCTCTTAACAATGAGCAGTTCTTC.

The V gene is TRBV13, the J gene TRBJ2-7; 7 bases line up with TRBD2. CDR1 and CDR2 from the germline V gene are PRHDT and FYEKMQ (reference sequence). There are 15 residues in the CDR3. V lost 5 bases and J lost 3; bases outside the gene matches: 10. In nucleotides, the CDR3 is TGTGCCAGCAGCCAGGGCGGGGGTGGTTTCTACGAGCAGTACTTC. Its translation: CASSQGGGGFYEQYF. Looking up the rest from reference TRBV13 and TRBJ2-7 gives the full variable domain: AAGVIQSPRHLIKEKRETATLKCYPIPRHDTVYWYQQGPGQDPQFLISFYEKMQSDKGSIPDRFSAQQFSDYHSELNMSSLELGDSALYFCASSQGGGGFYEQYFGPGTRLTVT.

This clonotype has just a few counts. V is TRBV24-1 and J is TRBJ2-5; no reliable D call. CDR1 and CDR2 from the germline V gene are KGHDR and SFDVKD. CDR3 length equals 13 residues. Trimming cost V 7 bases and J 5 bases, with 13 bases left between them. This CDR3 is CATRAGRSETQYF. CDR3 coding DNA: TGTGCCACCAGAGCTGGGCGTTCTGAGACCCAGTACTTC.

The genes are TRBV5-1 and TRBJ1-2; D uncertain. CDR1 and CDR2 from the germline V gene are SGHRS and YFSETQ. Trimming cost V 4 bases and J 4 bases, with 14 bases left between them. The CDR3 has 14 amino acids. The CDR3 here is CASSRETARYGYTF. The CDR3 DNA sequence: TGCGCCAGCAGCCGCGAAACAGCCCGCTATGGCTACACCTTC. Full variable domain (missing parts from reference TRBV5-1 and TRBJ1-2): KAGVTQTPRYLIKTRGQQVTLSCSPISGHRSVSWYQQTPGQGLQFLFEYFSETQRNKGNFPGRFSGRQFSNSRSEMNVSTLELGDSALYLCASSRETARYGYTFGSGTRLTVV.

This clonotype has a single count. DNA of the CDR3: TGTGCCAGCTCACCCGACAGGGGGAGCACTGAAGCTTTCTTT. Its translation is CASSPDRGSTEAFF. J is TRBJ1-1 and V is TRBV18, with 9 positions matching TRBD1. With 3 bases clipped from V and 4 bases from J, the junction kept 3 bases outside the gene matches. The CDR3 contains 14 residues. Germline CDR1 and CDR2: KGHSH and LQKENI.

This clonotype was seen only a few times. The chain has TRBV29-1 and TRBJ2-5; D is undetermined. Germline lookup yields CDR1 SQVTM and CDR2 ANQGSEA. This CDR3 is built from 15 residues. V lost 3 bases and J 1 base, leaving 15 bases between the germline ends. The CDR3 spells CSVEDSRRLQETQYF. For the CDR3, the DNA is TGCAGCGTTGAGGATAGCAGACGGCTCCAAGAGACCCAGTACTTC.

V is TRBV4-3 and J is TRBJ2-5; tentatively, D is TRBD2 (5 bases). Trimming left V 1 base short and J 2 bases short, with 17 bases between. The CDR3 spans 17 residues. The germline gives CDR1 LGHNA, CDR2 YSLEER. For the CDR3, the DNA is TGCGCCAGCAGCCAAGGTTTCGGGGATAGTAGGCAAGAGACCCAGTACTTC. This gives the protein CASSQGFGDSRQETQYF.

This clonotype was counted between two and nine times. The V gene is TRBV5-1, the J gene TRBJ2-3; D ambiguous. This CDR3 has 15 residues. V shed 1 base and J shed 1 base, with 10 bases lying between them. Germline-derived CDR1 and CDR2 are SGHRS and YFSETQ. The CDR3 is CASSLPQPRTDTQYF. CDR3 sequence (DNA): TGCGCCAGCAGCTTGCCACAGCCGCGCACAGATACGCAGTATTTT.

As regards this clonotype: This may arise from a read error, as a much more abundant clone is one base away. The chain combines TRBV3-1 with TRBJ2-3, with D uncertain. There are 12 residues in the CDR3. The germline V gene encodes CDR1 LGHDT and CDR2 YNNKEL (reference sequence). V was trimmed by 5 bases and J by 2 bases, leaving 5 bases between them. CDR3 bases: TGTGCCAGCAGCTGGACCACAGATACGCAGTATTTT. Translation gives CASSWTTDTQYF.

The table lists this clonotype with a few counts. The chain uses TRBV10-3 and TRBJ1-6, with no clear D. Germline CDR1 reads ENHRY; CDR2 reads SYGVKD. Trimming stripped 11 bases from V and 4 bases from J, with 9 bases between. The CDR3 is 12 residues long. This chain's CDR3 is CAAGIYNSPLHF. The DNA of the CDR3 is TGTGCCGCAGGAATTTATAATTCACCCCTCCACTTT.

V is TRBV7-9 and J is TRBJ2-1, with TRBD2 matching 15 bases. The J call may be wrong; the DNA end is better matched by TRBJ2-7. CDR3 length: 18 residues. The germline gives CDR1 SEHNR, CDR2 FQNEAQ (reference sequence). The CDR3 here is CASSPGLAGGPSYNEQYF. DNA for the CDR3: TGTGCCAGCAGCCCCGGACTAGCGGGAGGGCCTTCCTACAATGAGCAGTACTTC.

This clonotype was counted a few times. The chain is built from TRBV7-2 and TRBJ1-5; D unresolved. CDR3 length: 15 amino acids. V was cut by 5 bases and J by 0 bases, with 11 bases left in between. Germline V gene data show CDR1 as SGHTA and CDR2 as FQGNSA. As DNA, the CDR3 is TGTGCCAGCAGCGCAACAGCATATAGCAATCAGCCCCAGCATTTT. Its translation: CASSATAYSNQPQHF.

This clonotype was observed a handful of times. The V and J genes are TRBV11-1 and TRBJ2-7, with D possibly being TRBD1 (5 bases). The germline gives CDR1 SGHAT, CDR2 FQDESV (reference sequence). Trimming shortened V by 2 bases and J by 0 bases, and 14 bases separated the two germline ends. The CDR3 spans 16 residues. The CDR3 reads CASSLKAQGYSYEQYF. Here the CDR3 DNA reads TGTGCCAGCAGCTTAAAGGCCCAGGGCTACTCCTACGAGCAGTACTTC.

The chain carries TRBV20-1 and TRBJ2-2, with D possibly matching TRBD2 (5 bases). V gave up 1 base and J gave up 3 bases, with 12 bases separating them. The CDR3 is 15 residues long. Germline CDR1 is DFQATT and CDR2 is SNEGSKA (reference sequence). CDR3 in amino acids: CSARVRVEDTGELFF. Written as DNA, the CDR3 is TGCAGTGCTAGAGTGCGGGTTGAAGACACCGGGGAGCTGTTTTTT.

This clonotype was observed a few times. The gene calls are TRBV5-5 and TRBJ2-4; TRBD1 agrees at 7 bases. Looked up from germline, CDR1 is SGHKS and CDR2 is YYEKEE (reference sequence). J lost 12 bases, V lost 0 bases, and 18 bases had no gene match. This CDR3 comprises 17 residues. DNA for the CDR3: TGTGCCAGCAGCTTGGTATCGGGGCGGACAGGAGCTACTTATCAGTACTTC. Translation: CASSLVSGRTGATYQYF.

V is TRBV28 and J is TRBJ2-2; TRBD2 matches 7 bases. Germline-derived CDR1 and CDR2 are MDHEN and SYDVKM. The V segment lost 4 bases and the J segment 2 bases; nucleotides outside the gene matches: 10. CDR3 size: 17 residues. CDR3 in amino acids: CASSSLGGTDNTGELFF. The CDR3 bases are TGTGCCAGCAGTTCCTTGGGGGGGACGGATAACACCGGGGAGCTGTTTTTT.

This clonotype has at least ten counts. This chain connects TRBV6-6 to TRBJ2-4; D perhaps matches TRBD2 (6 bases). Trimming removed 4 bases at V and 8 bases at J, with 9 bases between. Germline assignment: CDR1 MNHNY and CDR2 SVGAGI (reference sequence). The CDR3 covers 12 residues. This chain's CDR3 is CASSLTGDIQYF. CDR3 in DNA: TGTGCCAGCAGTTTAACGGGAGACATTCAGTACTTC.

This chain uses TRBV7-2 with TRBJ2-1; possible D gene TRBD1, 6 bases. The end of the DNA fits TRBJ2-7 better, so the J call may be wrong. CDR1 and CDR2 from the germline V gene are SGHTA and FQGNSA. The CDR3 length is 15 residues. The DNA of the CDR3 is TGTGCCAGCAGCTCCCAGACAGGAACGATCTACGAGCAGTACTTC. As protein: CASSSQTGTIYEQYF.